These T cell receptor beta chains were read from a single sample in a study of regulatory T cells. Produced via immunoSEQ multiplex PCR; TCRdb's table is partial and in-frame only. The data show 3,200 or so clones, with about 95% seen just once and approximately 3.2% held by the top ten. Sequenced: CD4+ Tregs sorted from blood. The source is a person between 18 and 30 years old with CD3G deficiency. CDR3s include the opening cysteine and the closing phenylalanine or tryptophan. The order of the fields is J gene, clone size, V gene, CDR3 protein. Clone size is given for some rows only: seen once, a few or many times, or a class if the clone is expanded.

J: TRBJ2-3
size: .
V: TRBV19
CDR3: CASIPRGVTDTQYF

J: TRBJ2-3
size: .
V: TRBV28
CDR3: CASSHTLAGLTDTQYF

J: TRBJ2-1
size: .
V: TRBV5-1
CDR3: CASSLFGINEQFF

J: TRBJ2-5
size: .
V: TRBV7-9
CDR3: CASSSHDTYQETQYF

J: TRBJ1-6
size: once
V: TRBV13
CDR3: CASSSLSSPLHF

J: TRBJ2-1
size: .
V: TRBV4-3
CDR3: CASSQEAFSSYNEQFF

J: TRBJ2-1
size: .
V: TRBV5-1
CDR3: CASSPNTAGASYNEQFF

J: TRBJ2-7
size: .
V: TRBV6-1
CDR3: CASSAIGGPEYF

J: TRBJ2-7
size: .
V: TRBV28
CDR3: CASTTSEWPGKQYF

J: TRBJ1-3
size: .
V: TRBV6-1
CDR3: CASSEGTGSGNTIYF

J: TRBJ2-6
size: .
V: TRBV6-1
CDR3: CASSDRGWSGANVLTF

J: TRBJ2-7
size: .
V: TRBV4-1
CDR3: CASSQEWDLGTRSLYEQYF

J: TRBJ2-3
size: .
V: TRBV7-9
CDR3: CASSRVSDTQYF

J: TRBJ2-2
size: .
V: TRBV28
CDR3: CAASTTGGPTGELFF

J: TRBJ2-2
size: once
V: TRBV7-9
CDR3: CASNFHTGELFF

J: TRBJ2-7
size: .
V: TRBV19
CDR3: CASSKRPGLAGEYEQYF

J: TRBJ2-4
size: .
V: TRBV29-1
CDR3: CSVEAEAKNIQYF

J: TRBJ1-1
size: .
V: TRBV5-1
CDR3: CASSLVGTEAFF

J: TRBJ2-5
size: .
V: TRBV12-2
CDR3: CASRLGEPAVETQYF

J: TRBJ2-3
size: .
V: TRBV7-2
CDR3: CASSYRTWPDTQYF

J: TRBJ2-7
size: .
V: TRBV5-1
CDR3: CASSLGGESYYEQYF

J: TRBJ2-3
size: once
V: TRBV12-5
CDR3: CASGPGLAGYTDTQYF

J: TRBJ2-3
size: .
V: TRBV13
CDR3: CASARGGEMGTDTQYF

J: TRBJ2-5
size: .
V: TRBV4-2
CDR3: CASSQDRTSGLRITKTQYF

J: TRBJ2-5
size: .
V: TRBV27
CDR3: CASSRGRGARETQYF

J: TRBJ2-3
size: .
V: TRBV5-1
CDR3: CASSLTRPSTDTQYF

J: TRBJ1-2
size: .
V: TRBV6-1
CDR3: CASSVPTQGQSYGYTF

J: TRBJ2-6
size: .
V: TRBV9
CDR3: CASSVGGRGANVLTF

J: TRBJ1-5
size: .
V: TRBV28
CDR3: CASRQGYSNQPQHF

J: TRBJ2-5
size: .
V: TRBV28
CDR3: CASSGTGSTQYF

J: TRBJ1-1
size: .
V: TRBV7-9
CDR3: CASSRGTDNTEAFF

J: TRBJ2-1
size: .
V: TRBV7-9
CDR3: CASSFSVLGEQFF

J: TRBJ2-3
size: few
V: TRBV7-9
CDR3: CASSRSGHSTDTQYF

J: TRBJ2-1
size: .
V: TRBV19
CDR3: CASSFRASGKHEQFF

J: TRBJ1-5
size: .
V: TRBV6-1
CDR3: CASSELPKGQVGGNQPQHF

J: TRBJ2-2
size: .
V: TRBV5-1
CDR3: CASSSDIGSNTGELFF

J: TRBJ1-5
size: .
V: TRBV28
CDR3: CASSLTVGGGAAWRPQHF

J: TRBJ2-5
size: .
V: TRBV5-1
CDR3: CASSPSGRGWETQYF

J: TRBJ1-1
size: .
V: TRBV28
CDR3: CASSLRGLGAFF

J: TRBJ1-2
size: .
V: TRBV5-1
CDR3: CASSLEGPAIYGYTF

J: TRBJ2-2
size: .
V: TRBV5-1
CDR3: CASRVGLAESGELFF

J: TRBJ2-2
size: .
V: TRBV6-6
CDR3: CASSTRTGELFF

J: TRBJ1-2
size: .
V: TRBV5-1
CDR3: CASSPWSNYGYTF

J: TRBJ2-1
size: .
V: TRBV5-1
CDR3: CASSLPTAYNEQFF

J: TRBJ2-6
size: .
V: TRBV28
CDR3: CASSGGETQSRANVLTF

J: TRBJ1-6
size: once
V: TRBV7-8
CDR3: CASSRGVGNSPLHF

J: TRBJ2-2
size: .
V: TRBV19
CDR3: CASSIPTGSATGELFF

J: TRBJ1-1
size: .
V: TRBV6-1
CDR3: CASSEPGRDTEAFF

J: TRBJ2-1
size: .
V: TRBV7-9
CDR3: CASSLGGVYEQFF

J: TRBJ1-2
size: .
V: TRBV19
CDR3: CASSRPGPRVNGYTF

J: TRBJ1-4
size: .
V: TRBV2
CDR3: CASGRGSGNEKLFF

J: TRBJ1-1
size: .
V: TRBV10-2
CDR3: CASSVTRRPGTEAFF

J: TRBJ2-2
size: once
V: TRBV7-7
CDR3: CASSSRQGMITGELFF

J: TRBJ1-6
size: .
V: TRBV19
CDR3: CASSPANRQASVSPLHF

J: TRBJ2-1
size: .
V: TRBV19
CDR3: CASSPGTYYNEQFF

J: TRBJ1-5
size: .
V: TRBV28
CDR3: CASSSRTVFSNQPQHF

J: TRBJ2-5
size: once
V: TRBV5-1
CDR3: CASSLGFGEETQYF

J: TRBJ2-2
size: .
V: TRBV5-1
CDR3: CASSLGTSPTGELFF

J: TRBJ2-7
size: .
V: TRBV6-6
CDR3: CASSYPGQGVYEQYF